This T cell receptor beta chain was sequenced during a study of radiotherapy plus CTLA-4 blockade in lung cancer. Study background: Of the patients, more than 15% showed objective responses and roughly 34% attained disease control. Overall study results and limits: Some TCR clones had been derived from tumors. These clones expanded in peripheral blood after radiotherapy plus ipilimumab.

Only in-frame clones appear in the TCRdb table, and some are missing; sequencing was by immunoSEQ multiplex PCR. The sample shows about 83,000 clones, more than 60% of them seen only once. Patients with chemo-refractory metastatic non-small-cell lung cancer received focal radiation plus CTLA-4 blockade with ipilimumab. Trimming removed 5 bases at V and 6 bases at J, with 16 bases between. Per the germline V gene, CDR1 is SGHTA and CDR2 is FQGTGA. The CDR3 sequence is 15 residues long. A note on this clone: Its matching antigen is unknown.

The gene calls are TRBV7-3 and TRBJ2-2, with TRBD1 as a possible D gene (6 bases). The sequencing used peripheral blood, collected from a patient treated with radiotherapy plus ipilimumab. The receptor's source is a human donor with non-small cell lung cancer who had a partial response to radiotherapy plus ipilimumab. Some clones in this sample may be carry-over from other donors' samples. Written as DNA, the CDR3 is TGTGCCAGCAGCCCTCAGGGGCAAGCCGCCGGGGAGCTGTTTTTT. It encodes CASSPQGQAAGELFF. The full variable domain, in which reference TRBV7-3 and TRBJ2-2 provide the parts outside the CDR3, is GAGVSQTPSNKVTEKGKYVELRCDPISGHTALYWYRQSLGQGPEFLIYFQGTGAADDSGLPNDRFFAVRPEGSVSTLKIQRTERGDSAVYLCASSPQGQAAGELFFGEGSRLTVL.